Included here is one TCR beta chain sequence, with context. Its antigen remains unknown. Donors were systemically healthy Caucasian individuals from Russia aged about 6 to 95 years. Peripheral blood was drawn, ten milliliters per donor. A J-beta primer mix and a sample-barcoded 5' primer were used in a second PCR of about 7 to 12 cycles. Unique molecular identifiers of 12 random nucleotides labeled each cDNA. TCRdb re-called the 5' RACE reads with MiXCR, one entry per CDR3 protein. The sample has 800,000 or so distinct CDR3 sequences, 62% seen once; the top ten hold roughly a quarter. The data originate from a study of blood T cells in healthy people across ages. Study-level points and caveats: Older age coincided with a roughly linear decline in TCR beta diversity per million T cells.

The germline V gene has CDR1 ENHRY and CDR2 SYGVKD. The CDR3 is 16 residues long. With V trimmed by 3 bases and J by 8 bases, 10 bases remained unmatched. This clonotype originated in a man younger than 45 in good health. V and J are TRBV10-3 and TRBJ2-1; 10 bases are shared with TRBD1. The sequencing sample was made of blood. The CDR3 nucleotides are TGTGCCATCAGTGATAGAGGGACAGGGGTAGCGGATGAGCAGTTCTTC. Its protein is CAISDRGTGVADEQFF.